Shown below are 32 T cell receptor beta chains from a single sample sequenced in a study of blood T cells in healthy people across ages (dated by TCRdb to between 2014 and 2017). The library relied on 5' RACE. The run used an Illumina HiSeq 2500. The second PCR ran for about 6 to 11 cycles and used a J-beta primer mix along with a sample-barcoded 5' primer. The public reads were reprocessed in TCRdb via fastp at Q25 and MiXCR, keeping in-frame beta chains. Identical CDR3 protein sequences are pooled into one entry, listed with their most common genes and DNA. This sample is represented by 780,000 or so distinct CDR3 sequences; around 25% of them were singletons. Around 3.6% of the sample is in the top ten clones. These data also formed part of another study, on T cells of mothers and their children.

The specimen sequenced was blood. Receptors originate from a boy aged 5-17 years in good health.

The chain employs TRBV11-3 and TRBJ2-5, with 9 bases identical to TRBD1. The length of the CDR3 is 16 residues. The V and J ends lost 5 bases and 3 bases, in that order; junction bases with no gene match: 10. The germline CDR1 and CDR2 sequences are SGHNT and YENEEA. CDR3: CASSPGGQGREETQYF. CDR3 nucleotide sequence: TGTGCCAGCAGCCCTGGCGGACAGGGGCGCGAAGAGACCCAGTACTTC. Filled out from reference TRBV11-3 and TRBJ2-5, the complete variable domain reads EAGVVQSPRYKIIEKKQPVAFWCNPISGHNTLYWYLQNLGQGPELLIRYENEEAVDDSQLPKDRFSAERLKGVDSTLKIQPAELGDSAVYLCASSPGGQGREETQYFGPGTRLLVL.

This clonotype was counted a few times. V and J are TRBV27 and TRBJ2-7, with D possibly called TRBD1 or TRBD2 (5 bases each). V was cut by 6 bases and J by 1 base, with 19 bases left in between. The CDR3 runs 16 residues. The V gene's germline CDR1 is MNHEY and CDR2 SMNVEV (reference sequence). CDR3 sequence: CASSLKGTESSYEQYF. The CDR3 DNA sequence: TGTGCCAGCAGCCTTAAGGGGACGGAATCATCCTACGAGCAGTACTTC.

This sequence joins TRBV6-2 or TRBV6-3 and TRBJ2-5; perhaps TRBD2 as D (5 bases). Trimming cost V 8 bases and J 3 bases, with 13 bases left between them. Germline V gives CDR1 MNHEY, CDR2 SVGEGT. There are 13 residues in the CDR3. CDR3 bases: TGTGCCAGCTCATGGGGAGCGAAAGAGACCCAGTACTTC. Encoded protein: CASSWGAKETQYF.

V usage is TRBV27 and J usage is TRBJ2-7; weak D call: TRBD1 (5 bases). Germline V gene lookup returns CDR1 MNHEY and CDR2 SMNVEV (reference sequence). Deletions cut 3 bases from V and 3 bases from J, with 15 bases between. CDR3 length: 15 amino acids. DNA of the CDR3: TGTGCCAGCAGTTTCGGGTCAGGGTTAAGCTACGAGCAGTACTTC. This codes for CASSFGSGLSYEQYF.

The J gene is TRBJ1-2, the V gene TRBV14, with a possible D match to TRBD1 (5 bases). Per germline, CDR1 SGHDN and CDR2 FVKESK. The CDR3 length is 13 residues. Trimming took off 0 bases at V and 7 bases at J, with 9 bases between the two ends. The CDR3, as DNA: TGTGCCAGCAGCCAAGACGGGGGAAGTGGCTACACCTTC. This sequence encodes CASSQDGGSGYTF.

The rearrangement joins TRBV7-2 to TRBJ2-1; a possible D gene is TRBD1 (5 bases). V lost 1 base and J 4 bases, leaving 11 bases between the germline ends. The V gene's germline CDR1 is SGHTA and CDR2 FQGNSA. There are 15 residues in the CDR3. The chain's CDR3 is CASSLEGAGYNEQFF. The CDR3 DNA follows: TGTGCCAGCAGCTTAGAAGGGGCTGGGTACAATGAGCAGTTCTTC.

This chain joins TRBV12-3 or TRBV12-4 and TRBJ2-7; either TRBD1 or TRBD2 may supply D (5 bases each). The V end was cut by 4 bases, the J end by 3 bases, with 10 bases between. The CDR3 runs 13 residues. This chain's CDR3 is CASSWDPNYEQYF. DNA of the CDR3: TGTGCCAGCAGTTGGGACCCTAACTACGAGCAGTACTTC.

The genes are TRBV12-3 or TRBV12-4 and TRBJ2-1, with unresolved D. The V end lost 10 bases, the J end lost 4 bases, and 20 bases lay between the germline ends. The CDR3 length is 15 residues. The CDR3 DNA is TGTGCCACCAGCAAAGGCCTAGACGGGTACAATGAGCAGTTCTTC. This codes for CATSKGLDGYNEQFF.

The chain carries TRBV29-1 and TRBJ2-2; possible D gene TRBD1, 5 bases. The CDR3 is made up of 13 amino acids. CDR1 is SQVTM and CDR2 is ANQGSEA in the germline V gene. V was cut by 7 bases and J by 6 bases, with 15 bases left in between. The CDR3 is CSAATELAGELFF. CDR3 DNA sequence: TGCAGCGCTGCGACAGAACTCGCCGGGGAGCTGTTTTTT.

There are a few counts of this clonotype. The chain couples TRBV20-1 to TRBJ2-7; D possibly corresponds to TRBD1 (6 bases). In germline, CDR1 is DFQATT, CDR2 SNEGSKA (reference sequence). This CDR3 comprises 19 residues. V lost 1 base, J lost 0 bases, and 25 bases lay in between. CDR3 sequence: CSARGPRGQGPGGSYEQYF. Here the CDR3 DNA reads TGCAGTGCTAGAGGCCCACGGGGCCAGGGGCCTGGAGGCTCCTACGAGCAGTACTTC.

This clonotype occurred a few times. The chain carries TRBV4-3 and TRBJ2-4; 10 nucleotides line up with TRBD2. J gave up 0 bases and V 0 bases, and 14 bases lay outside the gene matches. CDR1 and CDR2 from the germline V gene are LGHNA and YSLEER. The CDR3 has 21 residues. Written as DNA, the CDR3 is TGCGCCAGCAGCCAAGATCCAGCGGGGGGGCCCAACGATCTAGCCAAAAACATTCAGTACTTC. This gives the protein CASSQDPAGGPNDLAKNIQYF.

Here the CDR3 reads CASIRIVGRDEQFF. The CDR3 region has the DNA TGTGCCAGCATCAGGATCGTCGGGCGGGACGAGCAGTTCTTC. The chain uses TRBV28 and TRBJ2-5; weak D call: TRBD2 (6 bases). The better agreement between TRBJ2-1 and the DNA end casts doubt on the J call. Looked up from germline, CDR1 is MDHEN and CDR2 is SYDVKM. The CDR3 loop spans 14 amino acids.

This clonotype occurred a few times. The chain carries TRBV11-2 and TRBJ2-1, with 7 bases matching TRBD2. V dropped 1 base and J dropped 0; count of bases not matched to a gene: 6. The CDR3 covers 17 residues. Per the germline V gene, CDR1 is SGHAT and CDR2 is FQNNGV. The CDR3 sequence is CASSLGRAGSSYNEQFF. The CDR3 nucleotides read TGTGCCAGCAGCTTAGGGAGAGCGGGGAGCTCCTACAATGAGCAGTTCTTC.

This clonotype was seen more than once but under ten times. The gene calls are TRBV7-9 and TRBJ2-1; D is undetermined. Germline V CDR1 and CDR2: SEHNR, FQNEAQ (reference sequence). The CDR3 extends over 13 amino acids. The V and J ends lost 5 bases and 7 bases respectively, with 12 bases between them. The CDR3 is CASSPVLVNEQFF. DNA of the CDR3: TGTGCCAGCAGCCCCGTCCTGGTTAATGAGCAGTTCTTC.

The chain recombines TRBV2 with TRBJ2-3, with TRBD2 matching over 9 bases. The trim removed 0 bases at V and 0 bases at J, leaving 7 bases unmatched. CDR1 is SNHLY and CDR2 is FYNNEI in the germline V gene. CDR3 length: 18 residues. The CDR3 bases are TGTGCCAGCAGTGAAGCGCGGTCTAGCGGGGATAGCACAGATACGCAGTATTTT. Protein: CASSEARSSGDSTDTQYF. The full variable domain, rest sourced from reference TRBV2 and TRBJ2-3, is EPEVTQTPSHQVTQMGQEVILRCVPISNHLYFYWYRQILGQKVEFLVSFYNNEISEKSEIFDDQFSVERPDGSNFTLKIRSTKLEDSAMYFCASSEARSSGDSTDTQYFGPGTRLTVL.

V and J are TRBV20-1 and TRBJ1-2; D is uncertain. The CDR3 is 14 amino acids. The ends were cut back, 5 bases at V and 7 bases at J, with 20 bases in the middle. Germline CDR1 reads DFQATT; CDR2 reads SNEGSKA (reference sequence). This chain's CDR3 is CSAPPGNRVPGYTF. CDR3 DNA sequence: TGCAGTGCTCCCCCGGGGAATAGAGTTCCTGGCTACACCTTC.

The genes are TRBV6-6 and TRBJ1-3; possibly TRBD1 for D (5 bases). CDR3 size: 16 residues. V was pared by 0 bases and J by 4 bases, with 13 bases between. The germline CDR1 and CDR2 sequences are MNHNY and SVGAGI (reference sequence). CDR3 DNA sequence: TGTGCCAGCAGTTACTCTGTCTCAGGGAAGGGAAACACCATATATTTT. This encodes CASSYSVSGKGNTIYF.

This clonotype occurred a few times. The chain combines TRBV29-1 with TRBJ2-3, with a tentative D call TRBD2 (6 bases). Looked up from germline, CDR1 is SQVTM and CDR2 is ANQGSEA. The CDR3 sequence is 15 residues long. Between the trimmed V and J ends, which lost 2 bases and 5 bases, there was a span of 17 bases. This CDR3 is CSVEPESGVGDTQYF. The CDR3 coding sequence is TGCAGCGTTGAACCCGAATCGGGAGTGGGAGATACGCAGTATTTT.

The sample holds many counts of this clonotype. CDR3 loop: CASSQSPWTGARLTYEQYF. The CDR3, as DNA: TGTGCCAGCAGCCAATCACCCTGGACAGGGGCCCGTTTGACCTACGAGCAGTACTTC. This chain links TRBV14 with TRBJ2-7, with 9 bases identical to TRBD1. V gave up 2 bases and J gave up 2 bases; unmatched junction bases: 16. Germline V CDR1 and CDR2: SGHDN, FVKESK. This CDR3 is built from 19 residues.

The chain uses TRBV20-1 and TRBJ2-5, with a possible D match to TRBD1 (5 bases). The CDR3 loop spans 15 amino acids. V gave up 0 bases and J gave up 7 bases, with 18 bases separating them. The V gene's germline CDR1 is DFQATT and CDR2 SNEGSKA (reference sequence). CDR3 coding DNA: TGCAGTGCTAGAGATAGGGGCAGCCCGACCGGGACCCAGTACTTC. It translates to CSARDRGSPTGTQYF.

This clonotype was observed a handful of times. CDR3 in amino acids: CASSVDNEKLFF. The CDR3 coding sequence is TGTGCCAGCTCGGTGGATAATGAAAAACTGTTTTTT. The chain is built from TRBV4-2 and TRBJ1-4; D is ambiguous. There are 12 residues in the CDR3. Looked up from germline, CDR1 is LGHNA and CDR2 is YNFKEQ. V was pared by 8 bases and J by 4 bases, with 8 bases between.

This chain connects TRBV7-2 to TRBJ2-7; no clear D. V dropped 1 base and J dropped 1 base, with 11 bases sitting between them. The germline CDR1 and CDR2 sequences are SGHTA and FQGNSA. The CDR3 is made up of 15 amino acids. Here the CDR3 reads CASSLVVTTSYEQYF. CDR3 DNA: TGTGCCAGCAGCTTAGTCGTGACCACGTCCTACGAGCAGTACTTC.

J is TRBJ2-7 and V is TRBV4-3; 7 bases line up with TRBD1. The CDR3 totals 15 residues. The V segment lost 0 bases and the J segment 0 bases; nucleotides outside the gene matches: 2. Germline values: CDR1 LGHNA, CDR2 YSLEER. The CDR3 is CASSQDDRASYEQYF. CDR3 in DNA: TGCGCCAGCAGCCAAGATGACAGGGCCTCCTACGAGCAGTACTTC.

The V gene is TRBV27, the J gene TRBJ2-7; 12 nucleotides agree with TRBD2. The CDR3 is made up of 15 amino acids. The junction had 8 bases not matched to a gene; V was cut back by 5 bases and J by 6 bases. Germline loops: CDR1 MNHEY, CDR2 SMNVEV (reference sequence). Here the CDR3 reads CASSPRLAGAGEQYF. The CDR3 DNA reads as TGTGCCAGCAGTCCCCGACTAGCGGGAGCGGGCGAGCAGTACTTC.

The chain has TRBV7-2 and TRBJ1-4; no firm D call. CDR3 length: 13 amino acids. CDR1 is SGHTA and CDR2 is FQGNSA in the germline V gene. V gave up 5 bases and J gave up 7 bases, with 11 bases separating them. CDR3 sequence reads: CASSASILEKLFF. The CDR3 nucleotides are TGTGCCAGCAGCGCGTCCATCCTTGAAAAACTGTTTTTT.

Only a few counts were recorded for this clonotype. The chain recombines TRBV7-2 with TRBJ1-5; tentatively, D is TRBD1 (5 bases). The CDR3 is 15 residues long. Germline values: CDR1 SGHTA, CDR2 FQGNSA. The V end was cut by 3 bases, the J end by 4 bases, with 13 bases between. The CDR3 sequence: CASSFKRGTNQPQHF. CDR3 sequence (DNA): TGTGCCAGCAGCTTCAAGAGGGGTACTAATCAGCCCCAGCATTTT. The entire variable domain, with the rest obtained from reference TRBV7-2 and TRBJ1-5, is as follows: GAGVSQSPSNKVTEKGKDVELRCDPISGHTALYWYRQSLGQGLEFLIYFQGNSAPDKSGLPSDRFSAERTGGSVSTLTIQRTQQEDSAVYLCASSFKRGTNQPQHFGDGTRLSIL.

The rearrangement links TRBV20-1 to TRBJ1-2, with a weak D call TRBD1 (6 bases). CDR3 size: 13 residues. V was shortened by 2 bases and J by 4 bases, with 11 bases between the two germline ends. Germline V lookup: CDR1 DFQATT, CDR2 SNEGSKA (reference sequence). As DNA, the CDR3 is TGCAGTGCTAGAAAGGGGGATATCTATGGCTACACCTTC. Translation: CSARKGDIYGYTF.

The rearrangement uses TRBV29-1 and TRBJ2-1, with 10 positions matching TRBD1. The end of the DNA aligns better with TRBJ2-7, so the J call may be wrong. Germline V CDR1 and CDR2: SQVTM, ANQGSEA. This CDR3 has 14 amino acids. CDR3 sequence: CSAKKGQGEYEQYF. The CDR3 nucleotides read TGCAGCGCGAAAAAAGGACAGGGGGAGTACGAGCAGTACTTC.

This rearrangement joins TRBV20-1 to TRBJ2-1; D call uncertain. V dropped 2 bases and J dropped 8 bases, with 13 bases sitting between them. This CDR3 region has 13 residues. Germline V gene sequence: CDR1 DFQATT, CDR2 SNEGSKA (reference sequence). CDR3 sequence (DNA): TGCAGTGCTAGACTACCCGTCTGGGATGAGCAGTTCTTC. The encoded protein is CSARLPVWDEQFF.

This clonotype was seen only a few times. CDR3 nucleotides: TGTGCCAGCAGCTTAGGGGGGTTCACCGGGGAGCTGTTTTTT. Residues: CASSLGGFTGELFF. This chain uses TRBV7-2 with TRBJ2-2; D could derive from TRBD1 or TRBD2 (5 bases each). Trimming removed 1 base from V and 4 bases from J, with 7 bases in between. The CDR3 has 14 amino acids. Germline-derived CDR1 and CDR2 are SGHTA and FQGNSA.

This clonotype was seen only a few times. The chain joins TRBV11-2 to TRBJ1-1; no reliable D call. CDR1 is SGHAT and CDR2 is FQNNGV in the germline V gene. CDR3 length: 13 amino acids. V lost 1 base, J lost 3 bases, and 6 bases lay in between. The CDR3 reads CASSLGADTEAFF. CDR3 DNA: TGTGCCAGCAGCTTAGGAGCTGACACTGAAGCTTTCTTT.

The J gene is TRBJ2-1, the V gene TRBV7-2, with D possibly called TRBD1 or TRBD2 (7 bases each). Germline V lookup: CDR1 SGHTA, CDR2 FQGNSA. Trimming shortened V by 1 base and J by 5 bases, and 15 bases separated the two germline ends. The CDR3 length is 16 residues. The CDR3 spells CASSLVQGGIDNEQFF. CDR3 in DNA: TGTGCCAGCAGCTTAGTTCAGGGGGGGATCGACAATGAGCAGTTCTTC. The full variable domain, its missing parts supplied by reference TRBV7-2 and TRBJ2-1, is GAGVSQSPSNKVTEKGKDVELRCDPISGHTALYWYRQSLGQGLEFLIYFQGNSAPDKSGLPSDRFSAERTGGSVSTLTIQRTQQEDSAVYLCASSLVQGGIDNEQFFGPGTRLTVL.